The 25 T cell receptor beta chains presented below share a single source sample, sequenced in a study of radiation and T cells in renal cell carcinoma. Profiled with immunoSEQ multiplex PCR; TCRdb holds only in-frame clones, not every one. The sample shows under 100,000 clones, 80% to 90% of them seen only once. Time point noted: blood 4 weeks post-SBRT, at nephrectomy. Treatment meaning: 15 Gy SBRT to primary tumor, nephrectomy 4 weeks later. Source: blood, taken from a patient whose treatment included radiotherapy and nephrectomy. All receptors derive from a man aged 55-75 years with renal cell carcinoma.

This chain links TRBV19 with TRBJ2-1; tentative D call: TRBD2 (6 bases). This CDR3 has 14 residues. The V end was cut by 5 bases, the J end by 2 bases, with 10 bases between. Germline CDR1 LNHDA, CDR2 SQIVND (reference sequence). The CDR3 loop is CASSVGSAYNEQFF. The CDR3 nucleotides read TGTGCCAGTAGTGTCGGGAGCGCCTACAATGAGCAGTTCTTC.

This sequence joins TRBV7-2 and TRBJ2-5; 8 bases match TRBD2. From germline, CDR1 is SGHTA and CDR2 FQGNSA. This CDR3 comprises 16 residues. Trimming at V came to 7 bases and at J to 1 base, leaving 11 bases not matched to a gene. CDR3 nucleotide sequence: TGTGCCAGCATCCTAGAGATCGGGAGGGGCCAAGAGACCCAGTACTTC. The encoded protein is CASILEIGRGQETQYF.

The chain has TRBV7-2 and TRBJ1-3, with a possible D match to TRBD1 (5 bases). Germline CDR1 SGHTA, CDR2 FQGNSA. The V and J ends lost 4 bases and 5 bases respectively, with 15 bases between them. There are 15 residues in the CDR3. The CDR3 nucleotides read TGTGCCAGCAGCTCGACAGACCCGACGCGAAACACCATATATTTT. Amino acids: CASSSTDPTRNTIYF.

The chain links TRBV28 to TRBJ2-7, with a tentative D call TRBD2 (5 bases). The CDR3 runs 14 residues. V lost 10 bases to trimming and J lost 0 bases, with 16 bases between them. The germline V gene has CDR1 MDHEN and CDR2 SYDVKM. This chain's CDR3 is CATFGIASSYEQYF. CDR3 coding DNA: TGTGCCACGTTCGGCATAGCGAGCTCCTACGAGCAGTACTTC.

The CDR3 bases are TGTGCCTGGAGCCTCAACGCCAGAGAGACCCAGTACTTC. Translation: CAWSLNARETQYF. The chain has TRBV30 and TRBJ2-5; D gene ambiguous. The CDR3 sequence is 13 residues long. The V and J ends lost 3 bases and 4 bases respectively, with 12 bases between them. Germline V gene data show CDR1 as GTSNPN and CDR2 as SVGIG (reference sequence).

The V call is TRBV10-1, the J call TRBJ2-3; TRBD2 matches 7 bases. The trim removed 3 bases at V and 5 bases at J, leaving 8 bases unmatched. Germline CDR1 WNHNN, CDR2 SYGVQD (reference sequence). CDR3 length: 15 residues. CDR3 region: CASSDNAGVKDTQYF. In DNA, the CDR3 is TGCGCCAGCAGTGATAATGCGGGAGTAAAAGATACGCAGTATTTT.

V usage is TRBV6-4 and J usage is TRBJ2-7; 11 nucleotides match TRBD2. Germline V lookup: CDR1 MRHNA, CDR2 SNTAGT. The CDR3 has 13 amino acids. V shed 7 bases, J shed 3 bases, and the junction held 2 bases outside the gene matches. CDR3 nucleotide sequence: TGTGCCAGCAAGACTAGCGGGATCTACGAGCAGTACTTC. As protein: CASKTSGIYEQYF.

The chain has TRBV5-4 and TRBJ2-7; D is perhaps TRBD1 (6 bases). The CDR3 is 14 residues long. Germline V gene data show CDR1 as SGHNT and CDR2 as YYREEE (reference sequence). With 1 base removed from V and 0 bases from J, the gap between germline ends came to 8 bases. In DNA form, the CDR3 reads TGTGCCAGCAGCTTGAGGGACACCTCCTACGAGCAGTACTTC. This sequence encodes CASSLRDTSYEQYF.

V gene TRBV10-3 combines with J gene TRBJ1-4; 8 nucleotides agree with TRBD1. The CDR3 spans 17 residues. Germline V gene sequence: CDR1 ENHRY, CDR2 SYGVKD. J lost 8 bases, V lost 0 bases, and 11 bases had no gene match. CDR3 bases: TGTGCCATCAGTGAGTCTGGCGTTGACAGGGGAAGGGAAAAACTGTTTTTT. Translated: CAISESGVDRGREKLFF.

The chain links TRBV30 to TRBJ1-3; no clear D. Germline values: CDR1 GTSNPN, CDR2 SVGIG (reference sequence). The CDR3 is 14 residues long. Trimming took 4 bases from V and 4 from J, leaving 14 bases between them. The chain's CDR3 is CAWTPPEVGNTIYF. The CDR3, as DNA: TGTGCCTGGACCCCGCCAGAAGTAGGAAACACCATATATTTT.

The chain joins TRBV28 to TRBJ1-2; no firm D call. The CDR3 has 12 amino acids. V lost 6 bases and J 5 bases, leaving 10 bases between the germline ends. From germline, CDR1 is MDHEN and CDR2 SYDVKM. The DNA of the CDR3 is TGTGCCAGCAGGGCGACGCCATATGGCTACACCTTC. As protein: CASRATPYGYTF.

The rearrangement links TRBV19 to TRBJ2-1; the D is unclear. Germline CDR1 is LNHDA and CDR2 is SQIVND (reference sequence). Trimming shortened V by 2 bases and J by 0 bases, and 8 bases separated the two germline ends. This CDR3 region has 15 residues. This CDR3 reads CASSIRSTSYNEQFF. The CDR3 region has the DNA TGTGCCAGTAGTATAAGGAGTACCTCCTACAATGAGCAGTTCTTC.

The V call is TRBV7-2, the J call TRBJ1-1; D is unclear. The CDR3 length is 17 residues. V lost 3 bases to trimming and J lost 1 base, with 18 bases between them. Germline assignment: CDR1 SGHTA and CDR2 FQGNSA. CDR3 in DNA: TGTGCCAGCAGCTTTCGAACACCCCGGGAGCGGAACACTGAAGCTTTCTTT. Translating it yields CASSFRTPRERNTEAFF.

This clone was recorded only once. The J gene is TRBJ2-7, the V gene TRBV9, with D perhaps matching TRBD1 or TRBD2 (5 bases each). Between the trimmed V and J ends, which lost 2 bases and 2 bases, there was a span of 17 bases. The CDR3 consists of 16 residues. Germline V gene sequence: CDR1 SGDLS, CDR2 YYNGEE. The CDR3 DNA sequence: TGTGCCAGCAGCGTGGGAGCCGGGACGCAACCCTACGAGCAGTACTTC. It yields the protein CASSVGAGTQPYEQYF. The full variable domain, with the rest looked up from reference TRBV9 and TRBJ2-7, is DSGVTQTPKHLITATGQRVTLRCSPRSGDLSVYWYQQSLDQGLQFLIQYYNGEERAKGNILERFSAQQFPDLHSELNLSSLELGDSALYFCASSVGAGTQPYEQYFGPGTRLTVT.

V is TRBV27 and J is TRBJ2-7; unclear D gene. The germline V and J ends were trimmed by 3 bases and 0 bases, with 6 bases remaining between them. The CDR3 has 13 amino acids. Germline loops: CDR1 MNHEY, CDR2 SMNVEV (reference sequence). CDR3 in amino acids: CASSFHNSYEQYF. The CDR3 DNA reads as TGTGCCAGCAGTTTCCACAACTCCTACGAGCAGTACTTC.

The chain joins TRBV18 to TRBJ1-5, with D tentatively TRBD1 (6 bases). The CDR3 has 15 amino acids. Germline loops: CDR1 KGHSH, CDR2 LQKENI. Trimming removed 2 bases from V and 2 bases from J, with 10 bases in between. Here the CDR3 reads CASSPTGGGNQPQHF. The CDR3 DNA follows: TGTGCCAGCTCACCAACGGGGGGCGGCAATCAGCCCCAGCATTTT.

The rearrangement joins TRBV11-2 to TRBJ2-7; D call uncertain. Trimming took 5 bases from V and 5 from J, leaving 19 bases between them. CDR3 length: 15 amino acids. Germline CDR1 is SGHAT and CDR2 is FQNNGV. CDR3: CASSTAGPPRHEQYF. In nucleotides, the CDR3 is TGTGCCAGCAGCACCGCCGGGCCACCAAGGCACGAGCAGTACTTC.

The CDR3 DNA reads as TGTGCCAGCAGCTGGGGGTATCAGCCCCAGCATTTT. As protein: CASSWGYQPQHF. V usage is TRBV28 and J usage is TRBJ1-5, with TRBD1 as a possible D gene (5 bases). This CDR3 spans 12 amino acids. In germline, CDR1 is MDHEN, CDR2 SYDVKM. The V end was cut by 6 bases, the J end by 5 bases, with 8 bases between.

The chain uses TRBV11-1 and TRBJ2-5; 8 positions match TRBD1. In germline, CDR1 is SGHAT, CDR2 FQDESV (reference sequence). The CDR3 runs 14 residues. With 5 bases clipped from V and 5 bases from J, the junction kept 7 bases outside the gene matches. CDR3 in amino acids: CASSPRTGQETQYF. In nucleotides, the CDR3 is TGTGCCAGCAGCCCCCGGACAGGGCAGGAGACCCAGTACTTC. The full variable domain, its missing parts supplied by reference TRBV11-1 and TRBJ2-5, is EAEVAQSPRYKITEKSQAVAFWCDPISGHATLYWYRQILGQGPELLVQFQDESVVDDSQLPKDRFSAERLKGVDSTLKIQPAELGDSAMYLCASSPRTGQETQYFGPGTRLLVL.

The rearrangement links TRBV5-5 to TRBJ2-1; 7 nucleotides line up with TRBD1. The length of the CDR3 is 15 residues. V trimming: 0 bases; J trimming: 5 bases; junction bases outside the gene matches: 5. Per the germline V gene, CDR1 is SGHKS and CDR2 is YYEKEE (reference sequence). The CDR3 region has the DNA TGTGCCAGCAGCTTGGAGGACAGGCGAAACAATGAGCAGTTCTTC. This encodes CASSLEDRRNNEQFF.

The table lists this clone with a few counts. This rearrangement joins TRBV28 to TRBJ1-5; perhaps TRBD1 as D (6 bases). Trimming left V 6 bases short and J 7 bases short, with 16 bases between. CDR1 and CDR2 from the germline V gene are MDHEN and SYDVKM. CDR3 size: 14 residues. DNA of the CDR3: TGTGCCAGCAGCGTAGGGGAGAGGGGGCAGCCCCAGCATTTT. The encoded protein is CASSVGERGQPQHF.

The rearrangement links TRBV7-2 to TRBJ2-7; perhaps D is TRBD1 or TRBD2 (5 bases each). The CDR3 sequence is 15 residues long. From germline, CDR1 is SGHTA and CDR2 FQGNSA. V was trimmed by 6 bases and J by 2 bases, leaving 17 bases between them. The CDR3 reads CASSSTGPGTYEQYF. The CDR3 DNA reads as TGTGCCAGCAGTTCGACGGGACCGGGGACCTACGAGCAGTACTTC.

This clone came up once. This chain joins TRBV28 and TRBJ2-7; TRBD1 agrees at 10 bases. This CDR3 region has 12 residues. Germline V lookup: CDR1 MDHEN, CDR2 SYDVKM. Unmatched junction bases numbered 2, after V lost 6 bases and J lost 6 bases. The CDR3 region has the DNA TGTGCCAGCAGGGGGACAGGGGTCGAGCAGTACTTC. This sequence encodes CASRGTGVEQYF.

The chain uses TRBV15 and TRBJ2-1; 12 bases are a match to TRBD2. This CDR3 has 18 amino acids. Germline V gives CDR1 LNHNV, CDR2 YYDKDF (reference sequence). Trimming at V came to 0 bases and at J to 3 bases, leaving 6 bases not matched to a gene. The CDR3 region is CATSRERGTSGYYNEQFF. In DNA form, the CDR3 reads TGTGCCACCAGCAGAGAACGAGGGACTAGCGGGTACTACAATGAGCAGTTCTTC.

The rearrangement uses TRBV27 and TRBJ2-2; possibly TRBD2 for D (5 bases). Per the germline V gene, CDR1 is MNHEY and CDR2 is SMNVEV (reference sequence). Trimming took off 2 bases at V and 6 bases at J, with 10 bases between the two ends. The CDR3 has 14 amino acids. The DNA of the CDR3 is TGTGCCAGCAGTTTAACGGGAACACCCGGGGAGCTGTTTTTT. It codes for CASSLTGTPGELFF.